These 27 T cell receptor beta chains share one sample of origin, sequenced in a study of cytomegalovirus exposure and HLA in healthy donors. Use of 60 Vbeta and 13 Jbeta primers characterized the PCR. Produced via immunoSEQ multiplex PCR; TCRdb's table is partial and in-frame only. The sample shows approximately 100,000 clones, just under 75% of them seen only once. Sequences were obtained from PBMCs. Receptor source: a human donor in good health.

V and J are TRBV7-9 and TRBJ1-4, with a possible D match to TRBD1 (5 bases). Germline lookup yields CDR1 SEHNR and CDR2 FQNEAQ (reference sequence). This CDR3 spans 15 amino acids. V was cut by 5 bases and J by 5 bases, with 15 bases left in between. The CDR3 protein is CASSPDTGGNEKLFF. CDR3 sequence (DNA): TGTGCCAGCAGCCCGGACACGGGGGGGAATGAAAAACTGTTTTTT.

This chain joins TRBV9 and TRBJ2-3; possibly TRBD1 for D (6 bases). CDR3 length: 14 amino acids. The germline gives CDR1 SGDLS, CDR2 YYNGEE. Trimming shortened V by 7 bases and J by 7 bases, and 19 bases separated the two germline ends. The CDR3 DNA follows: TGTGCCAGCCAACTGGGACAAATTCTGTATACGCAGTATTTT. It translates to CASQLGQILYTQYF.

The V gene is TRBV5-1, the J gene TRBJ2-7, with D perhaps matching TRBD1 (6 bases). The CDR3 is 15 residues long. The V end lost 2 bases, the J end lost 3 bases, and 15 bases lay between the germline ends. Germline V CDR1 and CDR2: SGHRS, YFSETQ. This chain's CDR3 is CASSFAETGFYEQYF. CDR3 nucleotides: TGCGCCAGCAGCTTCGCCGAGACAGGCTTCTACGAGCAGTACTTC.

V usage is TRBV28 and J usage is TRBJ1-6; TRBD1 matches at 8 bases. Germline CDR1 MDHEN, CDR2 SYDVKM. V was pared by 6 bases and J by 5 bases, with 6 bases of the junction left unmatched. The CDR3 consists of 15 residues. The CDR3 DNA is TGTGCCAGCAGGGGGGCGACAGGGGATAATTCACCCCTCCACTTT. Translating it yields CASRGATGDNSPLHF.

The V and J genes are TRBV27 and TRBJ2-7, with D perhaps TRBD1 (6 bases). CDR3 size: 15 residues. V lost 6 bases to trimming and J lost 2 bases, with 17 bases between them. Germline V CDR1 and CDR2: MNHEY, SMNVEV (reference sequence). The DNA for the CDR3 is TGTGCCAGCAGACGCATCCTCAGGGGACCCTACGAGCAGTACTTC. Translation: CASRRILRGPYEQYF.

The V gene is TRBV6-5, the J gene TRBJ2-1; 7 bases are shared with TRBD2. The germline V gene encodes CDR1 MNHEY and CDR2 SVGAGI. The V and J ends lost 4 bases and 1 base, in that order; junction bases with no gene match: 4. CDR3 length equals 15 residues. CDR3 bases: TGTGCCAGCAGTTTCGGGGGGACGTCCTACAATGAGCAGTTCTTC. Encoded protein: CASSFGGTSYNEQFF.

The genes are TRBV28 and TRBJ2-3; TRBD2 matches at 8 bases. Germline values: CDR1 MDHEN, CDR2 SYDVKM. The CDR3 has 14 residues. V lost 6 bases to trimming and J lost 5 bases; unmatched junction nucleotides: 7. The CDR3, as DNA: TGTGCCAGCAGGAGCGGGGGCATAGAAGATACGCAGTATTTT. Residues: CASRSGGIEDTQYF.

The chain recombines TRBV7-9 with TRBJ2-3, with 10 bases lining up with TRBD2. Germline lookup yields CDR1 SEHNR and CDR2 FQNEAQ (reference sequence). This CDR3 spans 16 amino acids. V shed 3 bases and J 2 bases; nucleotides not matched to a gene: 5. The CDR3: CASSFQAGGATDTQYF. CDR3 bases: TGTGCCAGCAGCTTCCAAGCGGGGGGGGCCACAGATACGCAGTATTTT.

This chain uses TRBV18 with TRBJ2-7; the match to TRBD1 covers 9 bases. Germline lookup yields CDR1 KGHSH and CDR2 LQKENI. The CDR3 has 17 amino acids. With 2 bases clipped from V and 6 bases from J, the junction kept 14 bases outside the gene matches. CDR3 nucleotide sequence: TGTGCCAGCTCACCATTTGGGCCCGGGACAGGGAAAGGCGAGCAGTACTTC. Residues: CASSPFGPGTGKGEQYF.

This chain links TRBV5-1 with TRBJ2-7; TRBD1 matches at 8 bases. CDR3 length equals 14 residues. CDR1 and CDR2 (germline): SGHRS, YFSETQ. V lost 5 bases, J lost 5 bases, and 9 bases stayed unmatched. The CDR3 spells CASRPGQGGDEQYF. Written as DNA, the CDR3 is TGCGCCAGCAGACCTGGACAGGGAGGCGACGAGCAGTACTTC.

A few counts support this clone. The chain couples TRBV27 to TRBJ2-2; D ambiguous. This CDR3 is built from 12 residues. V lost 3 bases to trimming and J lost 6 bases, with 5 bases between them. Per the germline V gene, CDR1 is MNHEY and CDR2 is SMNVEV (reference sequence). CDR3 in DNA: TGTGCCAGCAGTTTGAGGCCCGGGGAGCTGTTTTTT. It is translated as CASSLRPGELFF.

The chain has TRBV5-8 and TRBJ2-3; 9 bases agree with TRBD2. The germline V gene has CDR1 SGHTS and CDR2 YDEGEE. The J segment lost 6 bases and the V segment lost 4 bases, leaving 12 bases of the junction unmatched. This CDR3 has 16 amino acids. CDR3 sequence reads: CASSPEGSGGWDTQYF. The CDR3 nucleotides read TGTGCCAGCAGCCCCGAGGGTAGCGGGGGTTGGGATACGCAGTATTTT. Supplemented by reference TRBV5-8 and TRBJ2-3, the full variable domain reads EAGVTQSPTHLIKTRGQQATLRCSPISGHTSVYWYQQALGLGLQFLLWYDEGEERNRGNFPPRFSGRQFPNYSSELNVNALELEDSALYLCASSPEGSGGWDTQYFGPGTRLTVL.

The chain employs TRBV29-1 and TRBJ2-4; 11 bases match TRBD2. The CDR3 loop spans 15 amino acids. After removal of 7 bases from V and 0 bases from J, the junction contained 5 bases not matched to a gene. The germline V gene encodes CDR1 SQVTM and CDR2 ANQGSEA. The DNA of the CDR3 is TGCAGCGCTAGCGGGGGGCTTCTAGCCAAAAACATTCAGTACTTC. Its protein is CSASGGLLAKNIQYF.

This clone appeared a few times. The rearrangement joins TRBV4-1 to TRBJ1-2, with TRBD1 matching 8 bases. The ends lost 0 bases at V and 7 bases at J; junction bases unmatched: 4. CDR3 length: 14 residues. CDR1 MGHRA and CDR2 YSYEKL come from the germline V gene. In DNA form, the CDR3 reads TGCGCCAGCAGCCAAGACGACAGGGGTGGTGGCTACACCTTC. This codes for CASSQDDRGGGYTF.

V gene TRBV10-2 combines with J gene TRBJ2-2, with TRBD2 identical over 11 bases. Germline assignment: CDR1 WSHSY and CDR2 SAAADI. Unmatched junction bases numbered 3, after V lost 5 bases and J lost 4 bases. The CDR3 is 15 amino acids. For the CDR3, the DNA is TGCGCCAGCAGTACACTAGCGGGAGTCACCGGGGAGCTGTTTTTT. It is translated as CASSTLAGVTGELFF.

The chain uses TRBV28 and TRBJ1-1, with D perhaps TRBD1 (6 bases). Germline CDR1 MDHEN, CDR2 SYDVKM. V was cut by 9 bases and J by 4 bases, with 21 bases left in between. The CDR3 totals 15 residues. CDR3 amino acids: CASLTGPQWGTEAFF. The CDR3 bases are TGTGCCAGTTTGACAGGCCCTCAATGGGGCACTGAAGCTTTCTTT.

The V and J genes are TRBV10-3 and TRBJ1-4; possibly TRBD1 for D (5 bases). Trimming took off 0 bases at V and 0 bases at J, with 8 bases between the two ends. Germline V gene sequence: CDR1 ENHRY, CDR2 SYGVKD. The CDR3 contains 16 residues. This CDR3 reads CAISESMTATNEKLFF. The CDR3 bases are TGTGCCATCAGTGAGTCGATGACAGCAACTAATGAAAAACTGTTTTTT.

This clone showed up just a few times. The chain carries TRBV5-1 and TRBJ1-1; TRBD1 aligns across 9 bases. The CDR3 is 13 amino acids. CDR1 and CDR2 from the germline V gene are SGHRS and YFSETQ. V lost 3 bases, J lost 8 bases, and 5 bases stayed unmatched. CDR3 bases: TGCGCCAGCAGCTGGGGACAGGGTGTAGAAGCTTTCTTT. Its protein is CASSWGQGVEAFF.

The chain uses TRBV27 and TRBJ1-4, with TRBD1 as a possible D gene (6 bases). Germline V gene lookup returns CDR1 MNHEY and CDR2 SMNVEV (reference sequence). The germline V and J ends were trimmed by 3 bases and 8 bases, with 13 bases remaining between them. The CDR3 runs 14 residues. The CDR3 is CASSLWAGAEKLFF. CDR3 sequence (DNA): TGTGCCAGCAGTTTGTGGGCAGGGGCGGAAAAACTGTTTTTT.

CDR3 coding DNA: TGTGCCAGCTCACCATTGCAAGGGGCTGGAAACACCATATATTTT. It encodes CASSPLQGAGNTIYF. The chain employs TRBV18 and TRBJ1-3; possibly TRBD1 for D (5 bases). CDR1 is KGHSH and CDR2 is LQKENI in the germline V gene. The CDR3 extends over 15 amino acids. Trimming took 2 bases from V and 2 from J, leaving 10 bases between them.

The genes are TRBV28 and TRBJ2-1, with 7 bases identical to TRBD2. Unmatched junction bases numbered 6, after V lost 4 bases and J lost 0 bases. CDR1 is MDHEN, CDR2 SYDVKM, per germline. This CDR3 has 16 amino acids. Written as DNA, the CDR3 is TGTGCCAGCAGTTCTACTAGCGCCCGCTCCTACAATGAGCAGTTCTTC. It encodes CASSSTSARSYNEQFF.

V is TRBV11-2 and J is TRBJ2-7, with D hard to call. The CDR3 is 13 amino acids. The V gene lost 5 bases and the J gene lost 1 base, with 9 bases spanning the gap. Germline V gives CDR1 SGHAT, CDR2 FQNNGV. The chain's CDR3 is CASSETTSYEQYF. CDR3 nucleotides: TGTGCCAGCAGCGAGACAACTTCCTACGAGCAGTACTTC.

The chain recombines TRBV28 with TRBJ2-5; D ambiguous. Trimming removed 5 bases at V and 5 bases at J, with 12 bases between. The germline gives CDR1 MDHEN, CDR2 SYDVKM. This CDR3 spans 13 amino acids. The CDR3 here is CASSETLKETQYF. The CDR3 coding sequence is TGTGCCAGCAGTGAAACATTGAAGGAGACCCAGTACTTC.

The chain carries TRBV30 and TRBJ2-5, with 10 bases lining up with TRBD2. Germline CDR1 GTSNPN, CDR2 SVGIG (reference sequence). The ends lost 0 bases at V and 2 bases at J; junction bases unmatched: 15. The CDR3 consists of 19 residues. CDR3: CAWSVFLASGGWGQETQYF. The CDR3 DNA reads TGTGCCTGGAGTGTATTTTTGGCTAGCGGGGGCTGGGGGCAAGAGACCCAGTACTTC.

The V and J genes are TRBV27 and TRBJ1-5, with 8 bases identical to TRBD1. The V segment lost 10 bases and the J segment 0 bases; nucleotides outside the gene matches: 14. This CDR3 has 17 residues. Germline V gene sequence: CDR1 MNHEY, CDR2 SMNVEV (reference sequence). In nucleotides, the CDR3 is TGTGCCACGCGCACCGGGACAGGACTTCTTAGCAATCAGCCCCAGCATTTT. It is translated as CATRTGTGLLSNQPQHF.

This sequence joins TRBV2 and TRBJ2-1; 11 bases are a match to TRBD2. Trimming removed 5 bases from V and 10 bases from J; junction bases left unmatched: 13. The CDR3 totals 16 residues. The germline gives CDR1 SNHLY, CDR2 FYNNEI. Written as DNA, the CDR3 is TGTGCCAGCAGTCGAACCGGGACTAGCGGCCGAGGCGAGCAGTTCTTC. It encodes CASSRTGTSGRGEQFF.

The CDR3 loop is CASSVGMSGYTGELFF. In nucleotides, the CDR3 is TGTGCCAGCAGCGTAGGAATGTCGGGGTACACCGGGGAGCTGTTTTTT. V and J are TRBV9 and TRBJ2-2, with a tentative D call TRBD2 (5 bases). With 0 bases removed from V and 3 bases from J, the gap between germline ends came to 12 bases. CDR3 size: 16 residues. Germline V gene lookup returns CDR1 SGDLS and CDR2 YYNGEE.